This T cell receptor (beta chain) came from a study of T cell responses to AZD1222 COVID-19 vaccine. Profiling relied on immunoSEQ multiplex PCR, and the TCRdb table lists in-frame clones only, not all of them. The profile shows about 140,000 clones, approximately 90% of them singletons. V was pared by 3 bases and J by 4 bases, with 8 bases between. The V gene's germline CDR1 is SGHDT and CDR2 YYEEEE. The CDR3 is 12 amino acids. Sequenced here: peripheral blood, sampled on day 0 of AZD1222 vaccination. The chain couples TRBV5-6 to TRBJ2-7; unclear D gene. This receptor was identified in an adult in good health. The CDR3 bases are TGTGCCAGCAGCTCGTCAGAGTACGAGCAGTACTTC. Translation gives CASSSSEYEQYF.